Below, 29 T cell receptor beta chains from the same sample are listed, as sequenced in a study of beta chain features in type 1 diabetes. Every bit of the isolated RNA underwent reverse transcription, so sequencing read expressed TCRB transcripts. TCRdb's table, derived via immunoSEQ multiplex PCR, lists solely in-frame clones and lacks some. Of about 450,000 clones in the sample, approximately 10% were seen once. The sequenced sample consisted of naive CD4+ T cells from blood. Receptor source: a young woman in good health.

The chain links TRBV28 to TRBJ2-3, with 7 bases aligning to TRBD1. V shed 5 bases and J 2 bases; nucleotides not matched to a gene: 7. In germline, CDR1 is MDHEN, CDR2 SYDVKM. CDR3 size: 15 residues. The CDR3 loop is CASSLPGQPTDTQYF. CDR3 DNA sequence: TGTGCCAGCAGTCTCCCGGGACAGCCCACAGATACGCAGTATTTT.

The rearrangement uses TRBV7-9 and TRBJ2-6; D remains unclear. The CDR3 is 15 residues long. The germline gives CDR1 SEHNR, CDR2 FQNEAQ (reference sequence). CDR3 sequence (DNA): TGTGCAGTTGTCCCGGGCGCATTAGGGGCCAACGTCCTGACTTTC. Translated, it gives CAVVPGALGANVLTF.

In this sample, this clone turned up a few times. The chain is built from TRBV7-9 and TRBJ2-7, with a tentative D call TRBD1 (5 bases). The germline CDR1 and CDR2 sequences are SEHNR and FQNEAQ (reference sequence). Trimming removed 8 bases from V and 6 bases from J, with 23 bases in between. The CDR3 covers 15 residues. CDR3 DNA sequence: TGTGCCAGCCGTCCACAAGGCGGTAGGGGCGCCGAGCAGTACTTC. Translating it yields CASRPQGGRGAEQYF.

The CDR3 loop is CASSFTRGGETQYF. CDR3 nucleotide sequence: TGTGCCAGCAGCTTCACGAGGGGCGGAGAGACCCAGTACTTC. J is TRBJ2-5 and V is TRBV7-9; TRBD1 or TRBD2 may be the D gene (5 bases each). The V gene's germline CDR1 is SEHNR and CDR2 FQNEAQ (reference sequence). Trimming left V 3 bases short and J 4 bases short, with 12 bases between. The CDR3 spans 14 residues.

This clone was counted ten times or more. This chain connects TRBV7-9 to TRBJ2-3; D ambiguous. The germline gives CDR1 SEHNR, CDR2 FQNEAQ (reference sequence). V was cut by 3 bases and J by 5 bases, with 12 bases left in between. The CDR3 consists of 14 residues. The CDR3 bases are TGTGCCAGCAGCTTGGATAGGGCAGGAGATACGCAGTATTTT. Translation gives CASSLDRAGDTQYF.

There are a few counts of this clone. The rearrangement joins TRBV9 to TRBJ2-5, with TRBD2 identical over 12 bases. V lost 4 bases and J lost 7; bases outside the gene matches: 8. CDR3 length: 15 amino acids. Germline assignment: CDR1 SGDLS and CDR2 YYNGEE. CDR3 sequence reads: CASSLLGLAGRTQYF. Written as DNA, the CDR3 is TGTGCCAGCAGCCTCCTGGGACTAGCGGGCCGGACCCAGTACTTC.

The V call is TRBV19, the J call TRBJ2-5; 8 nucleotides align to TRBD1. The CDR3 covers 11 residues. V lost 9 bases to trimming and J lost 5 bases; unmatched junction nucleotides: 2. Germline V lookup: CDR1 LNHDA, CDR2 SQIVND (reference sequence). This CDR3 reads CASQGAETQYF. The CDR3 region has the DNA TGTGCCAGCCAGGGGGCTGAGACCCAGTACTTC.

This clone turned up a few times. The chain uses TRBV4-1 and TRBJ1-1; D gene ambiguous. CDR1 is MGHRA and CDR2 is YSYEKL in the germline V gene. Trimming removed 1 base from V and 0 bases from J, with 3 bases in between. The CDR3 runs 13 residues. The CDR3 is CASSQAVNTEAFF. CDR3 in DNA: TGCGCCAGCAGCCAAGCGGTGAACACTGAAGCTTTCTTT.

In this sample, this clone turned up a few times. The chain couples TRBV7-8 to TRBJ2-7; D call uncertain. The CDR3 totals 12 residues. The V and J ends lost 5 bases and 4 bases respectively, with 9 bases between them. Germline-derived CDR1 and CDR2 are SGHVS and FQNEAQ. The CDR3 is CASSQRKYEQYV. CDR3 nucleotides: TGTGCCAGCAGCCAGCGAAAGTACGAGCAGTACGTC.

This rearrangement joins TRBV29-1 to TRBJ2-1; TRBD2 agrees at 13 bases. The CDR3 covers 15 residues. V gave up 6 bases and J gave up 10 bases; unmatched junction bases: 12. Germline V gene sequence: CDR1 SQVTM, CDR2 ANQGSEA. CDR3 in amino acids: CSVGGLAGESGEQFF. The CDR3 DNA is TGCAGCGTCGGCGGACTAGCGGGAGAGTCAGGCGAGCAGTTCTTC.

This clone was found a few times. CDR3 in amino acids: CASSKDRARPQHF. As DNA, the CDR3 is TGTGCCAGCAGTAAGGACAGGGCGCGGCCCCAGCATTTT. The chain has TRBV27 and TRBJ1-5; 8 nucleotides agree with TRBD1. With 5 bases clipped from V and 9 bases from J, the junction kept 6 bases outside the gene matches. The CDR3 contains 13 residues. Germline loops: CDR1 MNHEY, CDR2 SMNVEV (reference sequence).

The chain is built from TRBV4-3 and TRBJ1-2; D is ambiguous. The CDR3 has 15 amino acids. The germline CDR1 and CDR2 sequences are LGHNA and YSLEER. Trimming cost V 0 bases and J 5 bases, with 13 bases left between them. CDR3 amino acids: CASSQDRGVGYGYTF. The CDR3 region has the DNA TGCGCCAGCAGCCAAGATCGTGGGGTAGGGTATGGCTACACCTTC.

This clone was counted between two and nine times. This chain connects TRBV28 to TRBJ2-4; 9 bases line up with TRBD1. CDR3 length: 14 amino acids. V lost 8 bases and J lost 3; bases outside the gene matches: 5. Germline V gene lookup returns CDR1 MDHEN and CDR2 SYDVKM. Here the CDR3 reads CASFATGGKNIQYF. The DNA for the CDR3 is TGTGCCAGCTTCGCGACAGGGGGCAAAAACATTCAGTACTTC.

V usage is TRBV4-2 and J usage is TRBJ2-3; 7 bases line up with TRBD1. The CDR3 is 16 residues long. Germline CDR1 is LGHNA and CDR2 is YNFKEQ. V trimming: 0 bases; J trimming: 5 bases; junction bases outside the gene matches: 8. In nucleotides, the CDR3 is TGTGCCAGCAGCCAAGAGACAGGGAGAGGGCAAGATACGCAGTATTTT. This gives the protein CASSQETGRGQDTQYF.

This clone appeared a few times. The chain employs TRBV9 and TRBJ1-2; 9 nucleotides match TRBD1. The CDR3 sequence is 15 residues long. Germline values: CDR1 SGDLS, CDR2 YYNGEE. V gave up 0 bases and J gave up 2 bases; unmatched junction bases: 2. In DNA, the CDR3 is TGTGCCAGCAGCGTAGGGGACAGGGAAAACTATGGCTACACCTTC. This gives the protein CASSVGDRENYGYTF. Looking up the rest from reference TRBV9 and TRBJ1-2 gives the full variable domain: DSGVTQTPKHLITATGQRVTLRCSPRSGDLSVYWYQQSLDQGLQFLIQYYNGEERAKGNILERFSAQQFPDLHSELNLSSLELGDSALYFCASSVGDRENYGYTFGSGTRLTVV.

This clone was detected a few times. CDR3 DNA sequence: TGTGCCAGCAGCTTAACCCGCCTCGCTCCCGTGTCCAAAAACATTCAGTACTTC. It specifies CASSLTRLAPVSKNIQYF. The chain combines TRBV7-3 with TRBJ2-4; no firm D call. V was shortened by 0 bases and J by 2 bases, with 17 bases between the two germline ends. CDR1 and CDR2 from the germline V gene are SGHTA and FQGTGA. CDR3 length: 18 amino acids.

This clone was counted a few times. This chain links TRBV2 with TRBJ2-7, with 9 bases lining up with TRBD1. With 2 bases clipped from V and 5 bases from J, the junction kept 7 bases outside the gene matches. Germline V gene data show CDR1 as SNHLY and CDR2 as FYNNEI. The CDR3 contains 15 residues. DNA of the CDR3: TGTGCCAGCAGTGAAAACCGGGACAGGGTCCACGAGCAGTACTTC. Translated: CASSENRDRVHEQYF. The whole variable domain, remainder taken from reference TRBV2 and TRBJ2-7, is EPEVTQTPSHQVTQMGQEVILRCVPISNHLYFYWYRQILGQKVEFLVSFYNNEISEKSEIFDDQFSVERPDGSNFTLKIRSTKLEDSAMYFCASSENRDRVHEQYFGPGTRLTVT.

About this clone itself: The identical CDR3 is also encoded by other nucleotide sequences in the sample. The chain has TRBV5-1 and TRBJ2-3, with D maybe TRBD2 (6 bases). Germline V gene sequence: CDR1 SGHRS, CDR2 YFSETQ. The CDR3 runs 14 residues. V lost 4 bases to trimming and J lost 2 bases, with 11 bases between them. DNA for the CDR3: TGCGCCAGCAGCCCTAGCGCTTCCACAGATACGCAGTATTTT. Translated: CASSPSASTDTQYF. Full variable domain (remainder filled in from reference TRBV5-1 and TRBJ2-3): KAGVTQTPRYLIKTRGQQVTLSCSPISGHRSVSWYQQTPGQGLQFLFEYFSETQRNKGNFPGRFSGRQFSNSRSEMNVSTLELGDSALYLCASSPSASTDTQYFGPGTRLTVL.

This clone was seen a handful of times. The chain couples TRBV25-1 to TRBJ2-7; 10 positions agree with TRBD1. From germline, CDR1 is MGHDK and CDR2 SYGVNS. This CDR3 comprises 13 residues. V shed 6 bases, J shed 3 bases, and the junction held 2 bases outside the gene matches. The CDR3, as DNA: TGTGCCAGCAGCCGGGACAGGGGCTACGAGCAGTACTTC. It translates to CASSRDRGYEQYF.

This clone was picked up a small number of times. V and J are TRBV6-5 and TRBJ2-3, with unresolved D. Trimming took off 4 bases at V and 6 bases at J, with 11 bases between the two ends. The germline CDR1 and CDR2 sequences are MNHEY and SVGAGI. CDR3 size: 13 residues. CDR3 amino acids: CASSFHRSDTQYF. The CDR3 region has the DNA TGTGCCAGCAGTTTCCACCGATCGGATACGCAGTATTTT.

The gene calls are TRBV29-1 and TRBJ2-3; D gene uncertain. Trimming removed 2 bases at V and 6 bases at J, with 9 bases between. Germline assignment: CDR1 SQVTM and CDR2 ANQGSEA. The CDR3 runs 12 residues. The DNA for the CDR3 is TGCAGCGTTGAAATCCCGCCCGATACGCAGTATTTT. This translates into CSVEIPPDTQYF.

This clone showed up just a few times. CDR3 nucleotide sequence: TGTGCCAGCATGGGGACAGTAAATTCACCCCTCCACTTT. Residues: CASMGTVNSPLHF. The chain links TRBV25-1 to TRBJ1-6; 7 nucleotides align to TRBD1. The CDR3 extends over 13 amino acids. Germline V gene data show CDR1 as MGHDK and CDR2 as SYGVNS. Trimming cost V 7 bases and J 7 bases; bases outside gene matches: 4.

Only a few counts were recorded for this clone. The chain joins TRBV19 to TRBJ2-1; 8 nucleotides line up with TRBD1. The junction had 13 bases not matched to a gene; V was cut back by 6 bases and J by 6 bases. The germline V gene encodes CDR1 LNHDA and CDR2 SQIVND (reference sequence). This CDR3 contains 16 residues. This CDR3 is CASSTRQGRIINEQFF. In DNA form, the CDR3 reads TGTGCCAGTAGCACACGACAGGGGCGAATTATCAATGAGCAGTTCTTC.

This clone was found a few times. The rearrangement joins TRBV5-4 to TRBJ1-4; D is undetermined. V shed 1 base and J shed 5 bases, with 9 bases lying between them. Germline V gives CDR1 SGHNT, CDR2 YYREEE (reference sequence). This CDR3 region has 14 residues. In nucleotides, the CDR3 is TGTGCCAGCAGCTTGTTCGGGCTCAATGAAAAACTGTTTTTT. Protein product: CASSLFGLNEKLFF.

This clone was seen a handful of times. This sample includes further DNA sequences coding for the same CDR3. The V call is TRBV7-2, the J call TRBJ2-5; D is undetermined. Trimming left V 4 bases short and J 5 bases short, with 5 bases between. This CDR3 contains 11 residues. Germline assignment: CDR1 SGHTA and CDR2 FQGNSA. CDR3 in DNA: TGTGCCAGCAGCTCCGTGGAGACCCAGTACTTC. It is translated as CASSSVETQYF. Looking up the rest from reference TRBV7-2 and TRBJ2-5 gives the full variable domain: GAGVSQSPSNKVTEKGKDVELRCDPISGHTALYWYRQSLGQGLEFLIYFQGNSAPDKSGLPSDRFSAERTGGSVSTLTIQRTQQEDSAVYLCASSSVETQYFGPGTRLLVL.

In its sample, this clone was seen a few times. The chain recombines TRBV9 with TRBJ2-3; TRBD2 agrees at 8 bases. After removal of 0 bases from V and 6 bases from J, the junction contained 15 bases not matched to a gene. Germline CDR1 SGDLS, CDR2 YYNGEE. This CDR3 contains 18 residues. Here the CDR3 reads CASSVAGLADTGQDTQYF. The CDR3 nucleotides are TGTGCCAGCAGCGTAGCTGGACTAGCAGACACCGGCCAGGATACGCAGTATTTT.

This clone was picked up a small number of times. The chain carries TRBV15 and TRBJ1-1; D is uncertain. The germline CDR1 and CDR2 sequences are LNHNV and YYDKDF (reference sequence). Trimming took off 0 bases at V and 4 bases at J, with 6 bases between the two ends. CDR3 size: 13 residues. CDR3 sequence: CATSREWSTEAFF. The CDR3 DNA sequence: TGTGCCACCAGCAGAGAATGGAGCACTGAAGCTTTCTTT.

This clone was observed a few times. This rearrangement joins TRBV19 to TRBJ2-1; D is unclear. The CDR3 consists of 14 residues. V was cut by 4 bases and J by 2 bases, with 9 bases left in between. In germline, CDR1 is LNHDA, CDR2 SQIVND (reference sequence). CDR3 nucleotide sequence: TGTGCCAGTAGTACCCTGGGCCCCTACAATGAGCAGTTCTTC. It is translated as CASSTLGPYNEQFF.

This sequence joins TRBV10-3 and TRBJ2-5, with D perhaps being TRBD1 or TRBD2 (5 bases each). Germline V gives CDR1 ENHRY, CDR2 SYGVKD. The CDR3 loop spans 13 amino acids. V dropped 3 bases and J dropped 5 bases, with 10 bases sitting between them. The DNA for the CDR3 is TGTGCCATCAGTGACGGGGCAGGGGAGACCCAGTACTTC. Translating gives CAISDGAGETQYF.